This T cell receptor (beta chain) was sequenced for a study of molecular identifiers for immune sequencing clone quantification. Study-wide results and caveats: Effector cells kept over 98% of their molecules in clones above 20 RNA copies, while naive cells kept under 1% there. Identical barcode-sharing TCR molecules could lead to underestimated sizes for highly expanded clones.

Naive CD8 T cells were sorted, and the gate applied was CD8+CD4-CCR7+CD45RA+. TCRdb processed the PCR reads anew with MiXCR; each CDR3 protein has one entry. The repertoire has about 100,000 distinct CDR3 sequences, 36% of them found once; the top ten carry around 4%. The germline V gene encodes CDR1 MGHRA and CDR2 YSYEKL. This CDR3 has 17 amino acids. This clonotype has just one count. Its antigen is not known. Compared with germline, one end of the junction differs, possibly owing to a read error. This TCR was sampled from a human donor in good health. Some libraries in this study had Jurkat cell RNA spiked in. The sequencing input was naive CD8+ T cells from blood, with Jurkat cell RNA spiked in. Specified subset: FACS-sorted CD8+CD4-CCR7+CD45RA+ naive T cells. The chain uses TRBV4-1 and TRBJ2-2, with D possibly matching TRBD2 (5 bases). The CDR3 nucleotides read TGCGCCAGCTGCCGAGGGCCGGCCCGAGCGAACCCCGGGGAGCTGATTTTT. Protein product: CASCRGPARANPGELIF.